The T cell receptor beta chain described here comes from a study of T-cell memory formation after mild COVID-19. Whole-study findings and limits: Contracting clones from day 15 to 85 had balanced CD4/CD8; later expanders favoured CD4+.

The CDR3 runs to 14 residues. Germline CDR1 is SGHVS and CDR2 is FQNEAQ. V gave up 1 base and J gave up 7 bases, with 11 bases separating them. A 5'RACE reaction primed in the constant segment made cDNA libraries of TCR alpha and TCR beta, and these carried sample barcodes and UMIs. Using its own MiXCR run on the 5' RACE reads, TCRdb lists one record per CDR3 protein. The table shows about 450,000 distinct CDR3 sequences, with about a quarter occurring only once. This clonotype has a count of ten or more. What it recognizes is unknown. The sample was PBMCs or a T cell subset sorted from them (not recorded which). This TCR was recovered from an adult woman who had mild COVID-19 (a few samples of this study predate the infection). Cell type and time point are not known. J is TRBJ2-1 and V is TRBV7-8, with D possibly TRBD2 on 5 matching bases. The CDR3 protein is CASSLGLAENEQFF. The CDR3 DNA is TGTGCCAGCAGCTTAGGGCTAGCCGAGAATGAGCAGTTCTTC.